A single TCR beta chain is shown here with its context. This CDR3 is 13 amino acids long. Looked up from germline, CDR1 is LNHDA and CDR2 is SQIVND (reference sequence). Trimming pared 6 bases from V and 16 bases from J, leaving 22 bases between. The method was immunoSEQ multiplex PCR; TCRdb's version includes in-frame clones alone and lacks a portion of them. The sample consists of about 120,000 clones, around 90% of them appearing once. This specimen comes from a study of control samples from healthy donors and cancer patients. The sequence was obtained from a man between 50 and 59 years old in good health. The chain recombines TRBV19 with TRBJ1-5; D not resolved. The specimen was blood. CDR3 bases: TGTGCCAGTAGAAACATCGCGGCAGACATGCCCCATTTT. As protein: CASRNIAADMPHF.